This TCR beta chain derives from a study of cytomegalovirus exposure and HLA in healthy donors (dated by TCRdb to 2017 to 2019). Background for the entire study: An earlier analysis of roughly 610 of the donors reported 250 to 300 Gb of sequence data and 95 million to 130 million unique TCR beta sequences obtained from about 179 million T cells. Donor age, sex, ethnicity and CMV serostatus were compiled alongside the repertoire data. To decide whether each TCR beta V gene segment behaved as functional or pseudogenic, an earlier analysis of approximately 600 of the donors relied on high-throughput TCR beta sequencing. A later analysis re-examined previously published TCR beta repertoires from 500 to 700 donors and added high-resolution HLA genotyping to investigate patterns of TCR occurrence. In a later genetic analysis, genome-wide SNP genotypes for about three fifths of the roughly 670 donors were used, and that subset was treated as a discovery cohort. The study was designed to test whether signatures of past pathogen exposure could be identified by cataloging public T cell receptors. HLA typing included class I and class II loci at four-digit resolution. The study combined high-throughput TCR immunosequencing, statistical association of individual TCRs with disease status, and machine learning to predict cytomegalovirus infection status. Because of strong linkage in the cohort, 4 to 6 DR-DQ haplotypes were treated as single units for association and clustering. A separate validation cohort of more than 100 different subjects was used in addition to the approximately 640-subject first cohort. Approximately 310 gigabases of sequencing data and 70 million to 100 million unique TCR sequences made up an early release that covered 500 to 650 HLA-typed donors. The study used immunosequencing to profile the T cell repertoires of some 600 subjects and linked those repertoires to cytomegalovirus serostatus. Among the 398 genotyped donors, approximately 76% belonged to the genetic ancestry cluster associated with self-reported Caucasian donors. All discovery cohort repertoires had been generated on a single sequencing platform. Rather than drawing on any new phenotypic data, the later analysis identified candidate immune exposures from TCR beta sequences and the way those sequences occurred across donors. Among around 400 genotyped donors of the cohort, an average of approximately 240,000 unique TCR beta nucleotide sequences was sequenced per donor, of which about 19% were non-productive. The number of typed donors differed by locus: about 629-630 for A, B, C, DRB1 and DQB1; approximately 520 for DQA1; 606 for DPA1; and around 450 for DPB1. Overall results and qualifications from the work: In a later analysis, HLA-associated TCR beta chains showed more clonal expansion and lower generation probabilities than non-associated chains that were equally common. A further reported finding was that TCR beta sequences accurately predicted the HLA-A and HLA-B alleles for most subjects in the first cohort. The authors suggested that the approach could potentially be extended to other disease states and immunological phenotypes. In a later genetic analysis, a missense DCLRE1C variant was associated with V-gene and J-gene trimming of TCR beta chains, and the association was replicated in an independent cohort. Several of the top co-occurrence clusters appeared to be linked to parvovirus B19, influenza, CMV and Epstein-Barr virus, according to a later analysis. The only immune exposure information available for the cohort was CMV serostatus. A later analysis found that TCR association rates varied across HLA loci, with DRB1 alleles showing the most associated TCRs and HLA-C alleles the fewest. Linkage disequilibrium might explain the correlated functional status among segregating V segments, but an unknown experimental factor could not be excluded. Most TCR sequences were observed very rarely across donors, whereas some public TCRs were present in many individuals. In a later analysis, most CMV-associated TCR beta chains were found to appear HLA-restricted, with HLA associations seemingly driven largely by CMV exposure. Some IMGT-functional V segments, including TRBV6-2 and TRBV6-3, could not be told apart with the 87-base-pair reads, so those segments were excluded. In a later analysis, some 18,000 TCR beta sequences were associated with specific HLA alleles at a false discovery rate of 0.05. Cytomegalovirus status was reported to be diagnosed by the classifier with high specificity and sensitivity in both the original and validation cohorts. A few of the identified cytomegalovirus-associated TCR beta chains were confirmed in vitro to be specific for cytomegalovirus antigens. The presence/absence analyses assumed that sequencing depth was roughly uniform across donors, and that assumption may not be true. Because counts were too low, seventeen rarely observed V segments, including chromosome 9 orphons, were left out of the earlier analysis of 587 of the donors. Broadly in line with IMGT annotations, most TCR beta V segments showed up in productive rearrangements about 87% or about 30% of the time in an earlier analysis of 587 of the donors. The study gave a list of about 160 TCR beta chains associated with cytomegalovirus. This cohort had only TCR beta chains sequenced, and the lack of alpha or paired-chain data limited which features could be detected. HLA typing was unavailable for some donors at each locus, so association tests used only the typed subset. A cluster of highly shared sequence variants was judged likely to be a technical artifact of the sequencing pipeline. Strong co-occurrence of HLA alleles, especially DR and DQ, made assigning TCR associations to individual alleles difficult. In a later genetic analysis, fewer N-insertions in productive TCRs were reported among donors in an Asian-associated ancestry cluster than the 666-donor mean.

The library was prepared using the immunoSEQ multiplex PCR assay. A mixture of 60 forward primers for TCR Vbeta segments and 13 reverse primers for TCR Jbeta segments was used in the multiplex PCR. The CDR3 region of rearranged TCR beta genes was amplified from genomic DNA by a multiplex PCR assay. On the Illumina HiSeq System, the amplified TCR beta libraries were sequenced as 87-base-pair reads. Per the authors' processing: In a later analysis, around 80 million unique TCR beta chains were counted across the 650 to 700 repertoires, and approximately 11 million of these chains were shared by at least two donors. To remove PCR and sequencing errors, raw reads were error-corrected and collapsed into unique sequences using a nearest-neighbor algorithm that merged closely related sequences. V, D and J gene segments were assigned by aligning CDR3 sequences to IMGT reference sequences. For a sequence to be retained, a match of at least six nucleotides was required to both a V gene segment and a J gene segment. Rearrangements were classified as productive when the CDR3 lacked stop codons and remained in frame with V and J, and all other rearrangements were classified as non-productive. Following IMGT convention, CDR3 was defined as the stretch from the second conserved V-encoded cysteine to the conserved J-encoded phenylalanine. Sequences without an unambiguous match to a single V gene segment were excluded from the earlier analysis of several hundred of the donors. An earlier analysis of 550 to 650 of the donors classified V segments as functional when productive rearrangements were above 56.7% and as segregating when the standard deviation between donors was above 5%. A statistical classification framework was built to diagnose cytomegalovirus status from the catalog of TCR beta chain sequences. In a later analysis, V and J genes were assigned by comparing TCR nucleotide sequences against IMGT/GENE-DB human TR gene sequences. The TCRdist pipeline was used in a later analysis to assign CDR3 sequences and most-parsimonious VDJ recombination scenarios. In a later analysis, every TCR beta chain was defined by the combination of its CDR3 amino acid sequence and its V-gene family, and reads without a unique V-gene family were dropped. As a way to deal with suspected cross-contamination and a sequencing artifact, a later analysis dropped roughly 600 nucleotide sequences that were highly shared and had low generation probability. In a later analysis, a clonal expansion index was calculated for each public chain from normalized within-repertoire ranks of inferred template counts. A later analysis computed generation probabilities with a VDJ recombination model fitted to out-of-frame rearrangements, and checked the results against IGoR. Hypergeometric tests were used in a later analysis to score TCR-TCR, TCR-HLA and TCR-CMV co-occurrence, with a repertoire-size bias correction applied to the TCR pairs. In a later analysis, false discovery rates were estimated by permuting HLA or CMV assignments 20 times. In a later analysis, co-occurring TCRs were grouped using DBSCAN, and TCRdist sequence similarity was added for clustering within HLA-allele-positive subsets. For co-occurrence clustering, repertoires with fewer than 30,000 or more than 120,000 public chains were excluded, along with 5 or 6 repertoires with anomalous nucleotide sharing. Entries here come from immuneACCESS through TCRdb and include only in-frame sequences with V and J called. Some clones fail to appear in such tables; in the studies checked, an unresolved V gene covers under half of the shortfall, and the cause of the remainder is unknown. The DNA was the basis for D and trimming; V, J and clone size are from that table. The sample contains 100,000 to 150,000 clones, over 60% of them found a single time. 1.5% to 2.5% of the sample comes from the top ten.

As regards this clone: Its antigen target is currently unknown. No qualities accompany the bases; no much larger clone lies one base away.

CDR3 length: 16 amino acids, cysteine to phenylalanine. The sequence is cut down to CDR3 DNA, 48 bases in frame from base 1. V loses 4 bases at its end and J loses 0 bases; junction bases beyond the gene matches: 4. Taken from the germline V gene, the CDR1 and CDR2 loops are ENHRY and SYGVKD. The cohort consisted of 670 or so healthy bone marrow donors. Cohort members were all nominally healthy when sampled, although unrecorded immune exposures were likely present. The donor was CMV seronegative and was included in the group of a few hundred seronegative cohort members. A peripheral blood sample was collected from each donor, and TCR beta sequencing was performed on peripheral blood mononuclear cells. The Qiagen DNeasy Blood Extraction Kit was used to extract genomic DNA from the blood cell samples.

The sample was PBMCs. The clonotype was recovered from a man between 45 and 60 years old in good health and CMV-seronegative. This sequence uses TRBV10-3 and TRBJ2-4, and 9 junction bases match TRBD1. The bases read TGTGCCATCAGTGCCGGACAGGGGCTAGCCAAAAACATTCAGTACTTC. Translation gives CAISAGQGLAKNIQYF.